This TCR beta chain was documented in a study of blood T cell repertoires in COVID-19. The overall study: There were acute and convalescent COVID-19 samples, and they came from the United States, Italy and Spain. Sources were T cells, B-cell-depleted T cells, or PBMCs; the material itself was cDNA or gDNA.

The ends were cut back, 7 bases at V and 0 bases at J, with 7 bases in the middle. Germline-derived CDR1 and CDR2 are SSHAT and FNYEAQ (reference sequence). The CDR3 has 13 residues. Produced via immunoSEQ multiplex PCR; TCRdb's table is partial and in-frame only. Of 50,000 to 70,000 clones in the sample, 70% to 90% are singletons; the top ten hold around 6.9%. Sequencing was performed on peripheral blood. The sequence came from a man in his fifties or sixties with active or convalescent COVID-19. The genes are TRBV7-7 and TRBJ1-3; D unresolved. CDR3 protein: CASNRGSGNTIYF. The CDR3 DNA reads as TGTGCCAGCAACCGCGGCTCTGGAAACACCATATATTTT.